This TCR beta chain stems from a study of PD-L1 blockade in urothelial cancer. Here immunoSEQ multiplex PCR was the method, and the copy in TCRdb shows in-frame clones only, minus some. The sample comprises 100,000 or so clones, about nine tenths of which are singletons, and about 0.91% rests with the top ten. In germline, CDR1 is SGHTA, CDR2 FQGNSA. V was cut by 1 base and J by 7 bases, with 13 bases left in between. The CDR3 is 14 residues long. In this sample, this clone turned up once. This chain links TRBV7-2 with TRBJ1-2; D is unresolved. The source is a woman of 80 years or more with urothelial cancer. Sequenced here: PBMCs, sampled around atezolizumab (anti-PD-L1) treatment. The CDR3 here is CASSLEPAGSGYTF. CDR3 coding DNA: TGTGCCAGCAGCTTAGAACCTGCCGGGAGTGGCTACACCTTC.